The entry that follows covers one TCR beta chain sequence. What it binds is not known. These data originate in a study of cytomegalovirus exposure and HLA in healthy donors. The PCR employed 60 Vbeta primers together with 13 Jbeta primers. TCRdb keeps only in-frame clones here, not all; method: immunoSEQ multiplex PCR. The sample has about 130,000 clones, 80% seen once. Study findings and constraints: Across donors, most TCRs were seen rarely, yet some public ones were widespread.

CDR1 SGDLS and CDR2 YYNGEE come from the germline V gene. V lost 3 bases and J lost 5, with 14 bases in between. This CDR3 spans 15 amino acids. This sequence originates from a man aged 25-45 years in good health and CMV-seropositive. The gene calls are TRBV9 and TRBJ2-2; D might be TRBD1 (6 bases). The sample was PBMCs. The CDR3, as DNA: TGTGCCAGCAGCGCCGCAGGGGTTGGGACCGGGGAGCTGTTTTTT. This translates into CASSAAGVGTGELFF.